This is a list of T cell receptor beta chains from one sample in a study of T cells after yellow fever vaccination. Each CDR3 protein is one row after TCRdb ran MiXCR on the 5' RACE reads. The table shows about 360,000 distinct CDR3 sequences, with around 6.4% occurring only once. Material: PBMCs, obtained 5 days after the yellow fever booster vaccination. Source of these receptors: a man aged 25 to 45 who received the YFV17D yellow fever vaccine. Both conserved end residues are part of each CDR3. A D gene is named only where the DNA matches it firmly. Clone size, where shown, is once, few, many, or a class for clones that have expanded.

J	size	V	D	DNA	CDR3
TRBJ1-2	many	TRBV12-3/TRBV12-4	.	TGTGCCAGCAGCGCCGGGACGGGCGGGAATGGCTACACCTTC	CASSAGTGGNGYTF
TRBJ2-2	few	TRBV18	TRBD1	TGTGCCAGCTCAAGTGACAGGGGATACGCGAACACCGGGGAGCTGTTTTTT	CASSSDRGYANTGELFF
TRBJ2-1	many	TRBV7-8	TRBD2	TGTGCCAGCAGCTTAGGTACTAGCGGGAGTCTTGGTGAGCAGTTCTTC	CASSLGTSGSLGEQFF
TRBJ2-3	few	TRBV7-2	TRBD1	TGTGCCAGCAGCTTGTCGACAGGGAGCACAGATACGCAGTATTTT	CASSLSTGSTDTQYF
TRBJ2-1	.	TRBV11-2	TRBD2	TGTGCCAGCAGCTTAGGGGGCGGGAGATACAATGAGCAGTTCTTC	CASSLGGGRYNEQFF
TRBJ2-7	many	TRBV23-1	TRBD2	TGCGCCAGCAGTCAAATGTACAGGGGATCCTTCCTAGCGGGAGGCTTCTCCTACGAGCAGTACTTC	CASSQMYRGSFLAGGFSYEQYF
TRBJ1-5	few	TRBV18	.	TGTGCCAGCTCACCACCGGGGGGTAGCAATCAGCCCCAGCATTTT	CASSPPGGSNQPQHF
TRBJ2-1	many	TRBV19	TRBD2	TGTGCCAGTACCCTAGCGGGGATATACAATGAGCAGTTCTTC	CASTLAGIYNEQFF
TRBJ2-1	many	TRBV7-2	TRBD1	TGTGCCAGCAGGGACCGGACAGGAGGAGTAGGCGGGTTCTTC	CASRDRTGGVGGFF
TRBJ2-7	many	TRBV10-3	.	TGTGCCATCAGTCTCACCGAGACAGGCTCCGAGCAGTACTTC	CAISLTETGSEQYF
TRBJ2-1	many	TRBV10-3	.	TGTGCCATCAGGGGGGACTTGAGCTCCTACAATGAGCAGTTCTTC	CAIRGDLSSYNEQFF
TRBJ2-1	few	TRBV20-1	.	TGCAGTGCTGCGGATGGACGGAATGAGCAGTTCTTC	CSAADGRNEQFF
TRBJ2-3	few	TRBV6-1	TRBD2	TGTGCCAGCATCGACGGGGGGAGGGCCTATACGCAGTATTTT	CASIDGGRAYTQYF
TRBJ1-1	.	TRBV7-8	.	TGTGCCAGCAGCCAGGGGTTCACTGAAGCTTTCTTT	CASSQGFTEAFF
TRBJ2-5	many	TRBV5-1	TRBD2	TGCGCCAGCAGCCCGGCGGTAGCGGGAGCCCAAGAGACCCAGTACTTC	CASSPAVAGAQETQYF
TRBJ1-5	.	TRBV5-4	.	TGTGCCAGCAGCTTGGCTCCGGGGGTTGGGCAGCCCCAGCATTTT	CASSLAPGVGQPQHF
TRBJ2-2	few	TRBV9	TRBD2	TGTGCCAGCAGCGTTAAGGGACTAGCGGGACAGAACACCGGGGAGCTGTTTTTT	CASSVKGLAGQNTGELFF